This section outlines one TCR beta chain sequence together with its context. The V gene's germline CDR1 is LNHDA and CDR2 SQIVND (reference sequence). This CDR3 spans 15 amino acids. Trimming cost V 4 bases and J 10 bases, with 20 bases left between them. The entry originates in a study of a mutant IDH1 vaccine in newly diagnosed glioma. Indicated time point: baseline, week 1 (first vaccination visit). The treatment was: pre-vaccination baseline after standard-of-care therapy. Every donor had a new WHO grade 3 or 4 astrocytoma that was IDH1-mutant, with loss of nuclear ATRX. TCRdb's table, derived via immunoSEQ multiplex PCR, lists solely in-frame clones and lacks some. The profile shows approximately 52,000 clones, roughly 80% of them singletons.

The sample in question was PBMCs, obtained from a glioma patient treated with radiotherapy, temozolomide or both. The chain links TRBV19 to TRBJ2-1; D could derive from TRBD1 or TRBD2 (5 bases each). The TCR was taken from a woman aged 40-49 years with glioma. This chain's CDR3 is CASSRQFGGPGEQFF. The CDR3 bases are TGTGCCAGTAGTAGGCAATTCGGAGGCCCAGGGGAGCAGTTCTTC.